What follows is one T cell receptor (beta chain) and its context. Its antigen is not identified. A read error may be the cause here, since a much bigger clone is one base away. Three rounds of nested PCR, following a modified ARM-PCR protocol, produced the TCRbeta library. TCRdb fed the multiplex PCR reads into MiXCR, producing one record per CDR3 protein. The table includes more than 60,000 distinct CDR3 sequences, roughly three quarters detected once. This record comes from a study of tumor and adjacent non-tumor tissue in lung cancer. Study-wide findings and caveats: Normal lung showed higher cumulative top 100 clone frequency than tumor. Significantly higher TCR diversity was found in tumor than normal lung.

No cell sorting was done before RNA was extracted from the tissue. This non-tumor lung sample came from over 3 cm beyond the tumor edge. Between August and November 2014, newly diagnosed, chemotherapy-naive lung cancer patients underwent thoracic surgery in China. The sequence was obtained from a man aged 55 to 69 with non-small cell lung cancer. Sequencing used distant non-tumor lung tissue.

Written as DNA, the CDR3 is TGCAGTGCTAGGACTACCTACGAGCAGTACTTC. Its translation is CSARTTYEQYF. This chain uses TRBV20-1 with TRBJ2-7; D possibly corresponds to TRBD2 (5 bases). Trimming cost V 3 bases and J 2 bases, with 5 bases left between them. The CDR3 totals 11 residues. Looked up from germline, CDR1 is DFQATT and CDR2 is SNEGSKA (reference sequence).